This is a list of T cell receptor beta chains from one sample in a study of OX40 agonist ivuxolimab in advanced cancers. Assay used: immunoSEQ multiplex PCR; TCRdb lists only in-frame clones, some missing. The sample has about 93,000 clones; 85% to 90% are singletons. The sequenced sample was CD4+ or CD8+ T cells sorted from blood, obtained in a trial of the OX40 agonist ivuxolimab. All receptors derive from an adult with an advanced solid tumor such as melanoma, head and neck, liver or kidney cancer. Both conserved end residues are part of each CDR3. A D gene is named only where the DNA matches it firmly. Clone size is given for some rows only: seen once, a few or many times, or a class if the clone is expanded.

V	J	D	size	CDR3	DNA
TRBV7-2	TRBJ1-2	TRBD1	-	CASSLAQSDRGAYGYTF	TGTGCCAGCAGCTTAGCGCAGTCGGACAGGGGGGCCTATGGCTACACCTTC
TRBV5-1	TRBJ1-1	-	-	CASSLFQGGTEAFF	TGCGCCAGCAGCTTGTTTCAAGGGGGCACTGAAGCTTTCTTT
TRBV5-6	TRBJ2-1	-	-	CASSSIGSYNEQFF	TGTGCCAGCAGCTCCATCGGCTCCTACAATGAGCAGTTCTTC
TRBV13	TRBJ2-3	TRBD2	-	CASSLGGRASGVSDTQYF	TGTGCCAGCAGCTTAGGAGGTAGGGCTAGCGGGGTTTCAGATACGCAGTATTTT
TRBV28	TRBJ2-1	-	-	CATLPGLLNEQFF	TGTGCCACTCTACCGGGACTCCTCAATGAGCAGTTCTTC
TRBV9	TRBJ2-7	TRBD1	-	CASSVEWDRAYEQYF	TGTGCCAGCAGCGTAGAATGGGACAGGGCCTACGAGCAGTACTTC
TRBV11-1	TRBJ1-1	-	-	CASSLGYPNTEAFF	TGTGCCAGCAGCTTGGGATACCCCAACACTGAAGCTTTCTTT
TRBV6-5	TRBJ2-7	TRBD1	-	CASSPATGTGYEQYF	TGTGCCAGCAGTCCAGCGACCGGGACAGGGTACGAGCAGTACTTC
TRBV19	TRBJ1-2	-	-	CASSIDRGGYGYTF	TGTGCCAGTAGTATAGATCGGGGCGGCTATGGCTACACCTTC
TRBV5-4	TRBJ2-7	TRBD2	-	CASSSTSLHEQYF	TGTGCCAGCAGTTCGACTAGCCTACACGAGCAGTACTTC
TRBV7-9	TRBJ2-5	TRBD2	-	CASSPGLAGVWGQETQYF	TGTGCCAGCAGCCCCGGACTAGCGGGAGTTTGGGGCCAAGAGACCCAGTACTTC
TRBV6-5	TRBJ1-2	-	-	CASSSFSTGSFYGYTF	TGTGCCAGCAGTTCCTTTTCGACAGGATCCTTTTATGGCTACACCTTC
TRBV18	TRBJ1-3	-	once	CASSPPDRDSGNTIYF	TGTGCCAGCTCACCACCCGACAGAGACTCTGGAAACACCATATATTTT
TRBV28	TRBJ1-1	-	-	CASSLVSAVENTEAFF	TGTGCCAGCAGTTTAGTGTCTGCCGTAGAGAACACTGAAGCTTTCTTT
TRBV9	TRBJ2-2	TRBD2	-	CASRKAGVTGELFF	TGTGCCAGCAGGAAAGCGGGAGTAACCGGGGAGCTGTTTTTT
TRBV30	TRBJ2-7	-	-	CASGTEGEQYF	TGTGCCTCCGGGACCGAGGGGGAGCAGTACTTC
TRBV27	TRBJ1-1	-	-	CASSLRRALTEAFF	TGTGCCAGCAGTTTAAGAAGGGCCCTCACTGAAGCTTTCTTT
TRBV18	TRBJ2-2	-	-	CASSPPVNTGELFF	TGTGCCAGCTCACCACCCGTCAACACCGGGGAGCTGTTTTTT
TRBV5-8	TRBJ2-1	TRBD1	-	CASQTGQGSYNEQFF	TGTGCCAGCCAAACGGGACAGGGCTCCTACAATGAGCAGTTCTTC
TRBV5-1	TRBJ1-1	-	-	CASSLNSGRNTEAFF	TGCGCCAGCAGCTTGAATTCTGGCAGGAACACTGAAGCTTTCTTT
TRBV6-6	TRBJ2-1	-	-	CASSPRNYNEQFF	TGTGCCAGCAGTCCTCGGAATTACAATGAGCAGTTCTTC
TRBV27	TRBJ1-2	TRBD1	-	CASSPGTGQPYGYTF	TGTGCCAGCAGTCCAGGGACAGGGCAACCCTATGGCTACACCTTC
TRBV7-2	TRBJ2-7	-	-	CASTFRGALDEQYF	TGTGCCAGCACCTTTCGGGGGGCCCTCGACGAGCAGTACTTC
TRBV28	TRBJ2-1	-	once	CASSLIGKDNEQFF	TGTGCCAGCAGCTTAATCGGGAAAGACAATGAGCAGTTCTTC
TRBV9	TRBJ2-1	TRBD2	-	CASSVLAGGRNEQFF	TGTGCCAGCAGCGTATTAGCGGGAGGGCGGAATGAGCAGTTCTTC
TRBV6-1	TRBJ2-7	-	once	CASNLGSLPYEQYF	TGTGCCAGCAATCTCGGGTCCCTACCCTACGAGCAGTACTTC
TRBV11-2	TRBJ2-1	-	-	CASSLMVRLTYNEQFF	TGTGCCAGCAGCTTAATGGTCCGCTTAACCTACAATGAGCAGTTCTTC
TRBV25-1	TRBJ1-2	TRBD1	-	CASSEIGQGENYGYTF	TGTGCCAGCAGTGAAATAGGACAGGGGGAAAACTATGGCTACACCTTC
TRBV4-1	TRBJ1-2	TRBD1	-	CASSPSQRTGFINGYTF	TGCGCCAGCAGCCCTTCCCAAAGGACAGGGTTTATCAATGGCTACACCTTC
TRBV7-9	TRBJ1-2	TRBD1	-	CASSFRGGGVDYGYTF	TGTGCCAGCAGCTTCCGAGGAGGGGGCGTCGACTATGGCTACACCTTC
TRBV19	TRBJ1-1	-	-	CASIRTLNTEAFF	TGTGCCAGTATAAGGACATTGAACACTGAAGCTTTCTTT
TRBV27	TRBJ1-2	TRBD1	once	CASSPGQGTNYGYTF	TGTGCCAGCAGCCCGGGACAGGGTACTAACTATGGCTACACCTTC
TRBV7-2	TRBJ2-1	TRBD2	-	CASSGLAGAYNEQFF	TGTGCCAGCTCGGGACTAGCGGGGGCCTACAATGAGCAGTTCTTC
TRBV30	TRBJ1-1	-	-	CAWRSLWGGEEPEAFF	TGTGCCTGGCGATCATTATGGGGGGGCGAAGAGCCTGAAGCTTTCTTT
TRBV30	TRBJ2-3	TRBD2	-	CAWSVLAGATDTQYF	TGTGCCTGGAGTGTCCTAGCGGGGGCCACAGATACGCAGTATTTT
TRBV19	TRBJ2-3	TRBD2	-	CASSRGLAGGPTFTDTQYF	TGTGCCAGTAGTAGGGGACTAGCGGGAGGGCCGACGTTCACAGATACGCAGTATTTT
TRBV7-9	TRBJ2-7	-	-	CASSLTDPYEQYF	TGTGCCAGCAGCTTGACTGACCCCTACGAGCAGTACTTC
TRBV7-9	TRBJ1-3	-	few	CASSLGFGGNTIYF	TGTGCCAGCAGCTTAGGGTTCGGTGGAAACACCATATATTTT